This entry lists 14 T cell receptor beta chains sequenced from one sample in a study of T cells in Graves' hyperthyroidism and ophthalmopathy. Regions amplified from RNA transcripts were the TCR beta CDR3 regions. HTBI primers were employed in a first-round RT-PCR of the TCR CDR3. TCRdb re-called the multiplex PCR reads with MiXCR, one entry per CDR3 protein. Of over 250,000 distinct CDR3 sequences in the sample, approximately 15% were seen once. Specimen: blood. Receptor source: a woman aged 60 to 75 with Graves' ophthalmopathy.

This clonotype was detected ten times or more. This chain uses TRBV29-1 with TRBJ1-2, with D unclear. Trimming shortened V by 6 bases and J by 8 bases, and 19 bases separated the two germline ends. Germline lookup yields CDR1 SQVTM and CDR2 ANQGSEA. This CDR3 contains 13 residues. The CDR3 region has the DNA TGCAGCGTCCAGGAGATAGCAGGTTGGGGCTACACCTTC. Its protein is CSVQEIAGWGYTF.

On this clonotype: Its ends do not fully match the called genes, so a read error is possible. V gene TRBV6-5 combines with J gene TRBJ1-1, with 8 nucleotides matching TRBD1. The CDR3 contains 15 residues. The germline V gene has CDR1 MNHEY and CDR2 SVGAGI. The CDR3 DNA reads as TGTGCCAGCAATTACACCGACAGGGGGAACACTGAAGCTTTCTTT. The encoded protein is CASNYTDRGNTEAFF.

This clonotype was detected a few times. The chain combines TRBV27 with TRBJ2-5; 7 bases align to TRBD2. J lost 5 bases, V lost 4 bases, and 10 bases had no gene match. The CDR3 runs 15 residues. The germline gives CDR1 MNHEY, CDR2 SMNVEV (reference sequence). In DNA form, the CDR3 reads TGTGCCAGCAGTTCCCAATCAGCGGGATTGGAGACCCAGTACTTC. Encoded protein: CASSSQSAGLETQYF.

This clonotype was picked up many times. The V and J genes are TRBV27 and TRBJ1-6; D call uncertain. The CDR3 consists of 16 residues. Trimming removed 8 bases at V and 0 bases at J, with 14 bases between. Germline CDR1 is MNHEY and CDR2 is SMNVEV (reference sequence). CDR3 sequence: CASVNKQNSYNSPLHF. The CDR3 DNA follows: TGTGCCAGCGTTAATAAACAGAACTCCTATAATTCACCCCTCCACTTT.

There are a few counts of this clonotype. CDR3 DNA: TGTGCCAGCAGCCAAGGGAGCGGTAACAATGAGCAGTTCTTC. Amino acids: CASSQGSGNNEQFF. The V and J genes are TRBV7-3 and TRBJ2-1; D may be TRBD2 (5 bases). Trimming removed 5 bases from V and 5 bases from J, with 13 bases in between. Germline-derived CDR1 and CDR2 are SGHTA and FQGTGA. This CDR3 contains 14 residues.

The V and J genes are TRBV12-3 or TRBV12-4 and TRBJ2-3; 9 nucleotides line up with TRBD2. This CDR3 is built from 17 residues. Unmatched junction bases numbered 13, after V lost 7 bases and J lost 2 bases. CDR3 protein: CASTSGGLAGTTDTQYF. DNA for the CDR3: TGTGCCAGCACCTCGGGAGGGCTAGCGGGAACCACAGATACGCAGTATTTT.

This clonotype was seen repeatedly, ten times or more. The chain is built from TRBV20-1 and TRBJ1-5, with a possible D match to TRBD1 (6 bases). The CDR3 has 12 amino acids. CDR1 is DFQATT and CDR2 is SNEGSKA in the germline V gene (reference sequence). The V end lost 8 bases, the J end lost 6 bases, and 14 bases lay between the germline ends. CDR3 in amino acids: CSILQGSQPQHF. As DNA, the CDR3 is TGCAGTATCCTACAGGGAAGTCAGCCCCAGCATTTT.

The chain links TRBV4-3 to TRBJ2-3; 9 nucleotides align to TRBD2. Germline V CDR1 and CDR2: LGHNA, YSLEER. Trimming at V came to 1 base and at J to 1 base, leaving 3 bases not matched to a gene. The CDR3 length is 16 residues. The CDR3 DNA reads TGCGCCAGCAGCCAAGGGCGGGGGGGGCGCACAGATACGCAGTATTTT. Protein product: CASSQGRGGRTDTQYF.

This clonotype came up a few times. The V and J genes are TRBV27 and TRBJ2-7; a possible D gene is TRBD1 (5 bases). Looked up from germline, CDR1 is MNHEY and CDR2 is SMNVEV (reference sequence). Trimming left V 3 bases short and J 3 bases short, with 12 bases between. This CDR3 spans 14 amino acids. The CDR3 loop reads CASSLGLAIYEQYF. The CDR3 DNA sequence: TGTGCCAGCAGTTTGGGGCTGGCAATCTACGAGCAGTACTTC.

This clonotype was seen ten or more times. The gene calls are TRBV28 and TRBJ1-4, with D hard to call. Germline V gene sequence: CDR1 MDHEN, CDR2 SYDVKM. CDR3 length: 12 residues. V was clipped by 7 bases and J by 7 bases, with 10 bases between them. The CDR3 sequence is CASTLGGEKLFF. CDR3 nucleotides: TGTGCCAGCACCCTCGGAGGTGAAAAACTGTTTTTT.

Ten or more counts support this clonotype. The rearrangement joins TRBV7-8 to TRBJ2-3, with 11 bases lining up with TRBD2. The CDR3 totals 19 residues. Germline CDR1 is SGHVS and CDR2 is FQNEAQ. V lost 5 bases to trimming and J lost 8 bases; unmatched junction nucleotides: 21. The CDR3 coding sequence is TGTGCCAGCAGCCCCAGAGGACTAGCGGGCCTTCGGAGCGGGGGTACGCAGTATTTT. It yields the protein CASSPRGLAGLRSGGTQYF.

In its sample, this clonotype was seen many times. The V call is TRBV28, the J call TRBJ1-5, with D uncertain. The CDR3 length is 15 residues. V shed 6 bases and J shed 3 bases, with 15 bases lying between them. From germline, CDR1 is MDHEN and CDR2 SYDVKM. The DNA for the CDR3 is TGTGCCAGCAGACCCCCTGGGAGGGCCAATCAGCCCCAGCATTTT. Its protein is CASRPPGRANQPQHF.

This clonotype appeared many times. This chain uses TRBV7-8 with TRBJ2-1; 14 bases agree with TRBD2. The V gene end was trimmed by 1 base and the J gene end by 8 bases; junction bases not matched to a gene: 4. Germline CDR1 and CDR2: SGHVS and FQNEAQ. The CDR3 spans 16 residues. In DNA, the CDR3 is TGTGCCAGCAGCTTAGATGGGACTAGCGGGAGTGATGAGCAGTTCTTC. Protein: CASSLDGTSGSDEQFF.

In its sample, this clonotype was seen many times. J is TRBJ1-3 and V is TRBV20-1; possibly TRBD1 for D (6 bases). Trimming stripped 1 base from V and 3 bases from J, with 16 bases between. The CDR3 spans 16 residues. Germline-derived CDR1 and CDR2 are DFQATT and SNEGSKA (reference sequence). The CDR3 DNA reads as TGCAGTGCTAGAGTCCTTCTACAGGGTGGTGGAAACACCATATATTTT. Translating gives CSARVLLQGGGNTIYF.